This T cell receptor (beta chain) was obtained from a study of cytomegalovirus exposure and HLA in healthy donors. In the study overall: Across 350 to 500 genotyped donors, just over 80% landed in the Caucasian-associated ancestry cluster. Overall study results and limits: Reportedly, cytomegalovirus status was diagnosed with high sensitivity and specificity. Listed as cytomegalovirus-associated were 164 TCR beta chains.

To note about this clone: Its antigen remains unknown.

Germline V gives CDR1 LNHNV, CDR2 YYDKDF (reference sequence). J gave up 5 bases and V 0 bases, and 7 bases lay outside the gene matches. This CDR3 has 17 amino acids. Primers: 60 Vbeta forward and 13 Jbeta reverse. The method was immunoSEQ multiplex PCR; TCRdb's version includes in-frame clones alone and lacks a portion of them. The sample consists of under 150,000 clones, about two thirds of them appearing once. Among the donors, all were healthy bone marrow donors. Sequenced input: PBMCs. V and J are TRBV15 and TRBJ2-3; the match to TRBD2 covers 11 bases. This clonotype was sampled from a woman in her 40s in good health and CMV-seronegative. CDR3 in DNA: TGTGCCACCAGCAGAGATCGAGCAGGGACTAGCGGAGATACGCAGTATTTT. Protein sequence: CATSRDRAGTSGDTQYF.